The following is a T cell receptor beta chain sequence with its context. Seattle's enrolled individuals joined amid active infection and were then monitored longitudinally. The CDR3 has 14 amino acids. Germline values: CDR1 MNHEY, CDR2 SVGAGI. Trimming cost V 5 bases and J 3 bases, with 13 bases left between them. These data come from a study of blood T cell repertoires in COVID-19. About the study: There were acute and convalescent COVID-19 samples, and they came from the United States, Italy and Spain.

Assay used: immunoSEQ multiplex PCR; TCRdb lists only in-frame clones, some missing. Of 300,000 to 400,000 clones in the sample, 85% to 90% are singletons; the top ten hold approximately 2.9%. The chain employs TRBV6-5 and TRBJ1-1; D is undetermined. This TCR came from a woman between 25 and 40 years old with COVID-19, enrolled during active disease. The sequenced material came from peripheral blood. The CDR3 sequence: CASSMRTGDTEAFF. CDR3 bases: TGTGCCAGCAGTATGCGGACGGGAGACACTGAAGCTTTCTTT.